Following are 7 T cell receptor beta chains from one sample sequenced in a study of cytomegalovirus exposure and HLA in healthy donors. It was with 60 Vbeta and 13 Jbeta primers that the PCR ran. Libraries were prepared by immunoSEQ multiplex PCR; TCRdb keeps only in-frame clonotypes and omits some of them. The sample yields 150,000 to 200,000 clones, roughly 80% seen once. Sequenced: PBMCs. The receptors were sampled from a man aged 45-65 years in good health and CMV-seropositive.

V and J are TRBV21-1 and TRBJ2-7; the D call in the table, TRBD1, was not verified against the DNA. TRBV21-1 counts as a pseudogene. The CDR3 has 15 residues. This CDR3 is CASSKDGTGPYEQYF. CDR3 coding DNA: TGTGCCAGCAGCAAAGACGGGACAGGGCCCTACGAGCAGTACTTC.

The sample holds one count of this clone. The same CDR3 can be traced to other DNA sequences in this sample. J is TRBJ1-1 and V is TRBV6-5, with D possibly being TRBD1 (6 bases). The germline V and J ends were trimmed by 8 bases and 4 bases, with 11 bases remaining between them. The CDR3 has 12 amino acids. Germline loops: CDR1 MNHEY, CDR2 SVGAGI. The CDR3 bases are TGTGCCAGCCTTAAACAGGGCACTGAAGCTTTCTTT. This codes for CASLKQGTEAFF.

CDR3 DNA sequence: TGTGCCAGCTCAGCAGATCAAAGAGGGCTTTACTATGGCTACACCTTC. This translates into CASSADQRGLYYGYTF. This chain connects TRBV18 to TRBJ1-2; no reliable D call. V was cut by 5 bases and J by 3 bases, with 19 bases left in between. Germline V gives CDR1 KGHSH, CDR2 LQKENI. The CDR3 spans 16 residues.

This clone has just a few counts. The gene calls are TRBV10-1 and TRBJ2-7, with TRBD2 matching over 13 bases. CDR1 is WNHNN and CDR2 is SYGVQD in the germline V gene (reference sequence). With 0 bases clipped from V and 7 bases from J, the junction kept 6 bases outside the gene matches. This CDR3 has 16 residues. CDR3 protein: CASSESGTSGTAEQYF. The CDR3 coding sequence is TGCGCCAGCAGTGAGTCGGGGACTAGCGGGACCGCGGAGCAGTACTTC.

The rearrangement uses TRBV27 and TRBJ2-3; D gene unclear. This CDR3 region has 15 residues. Germline V gene sequence: CDR1 MNHEY, CDR2 SMNVEV (reference sequence). The V end was cut by 0 bases, the J end by 0 bases, with 7 bases between. The CDR3 spells CASSLSRPSTDTQYF. The CDR3 bases are TGTGCCAGCAGTTTATCGCGGCCAAGCACAGATACGCAGTATTTT.

A few counts support this clone. The chain couples TRBV6-1 to TRBJ2-7, with 7 bases matching TRBD1. The CDR3 runs to 13 residues. In germline, CDR1 is MNHNS, CDR2 SASEGT. V lost 4 bases, J lost 7 bases, and 7 bases stayed unmatched. The CDR3 sequence is CASSGSGGREQYF. The CDR3 DNA reads TGTGCCAGCAGTGGATCAGGGGGAAGGGAGCAGTACTTC.

Of note for this clone: Other nucleotide sequences in the sample specify the same CDR3. The rearrangement joins TRBV2 to TRBJ1-4; D perhaps matches TRBD1 (6 bases). Germline CDR1 is SNHLY and CDR2 is FYNNEI. The V end was cut by 7 bases, the J end by 2 bases, with 20 bases between. The CDR3 is 17 residues long. The CDR3 protein is CASTGTFGRGTNEKLFF. The CDR3, as DNA: TGTGCCAGCACCGGGACCTTCGGTAGGGGGACTAATGAAAAACTGTTTTTT.